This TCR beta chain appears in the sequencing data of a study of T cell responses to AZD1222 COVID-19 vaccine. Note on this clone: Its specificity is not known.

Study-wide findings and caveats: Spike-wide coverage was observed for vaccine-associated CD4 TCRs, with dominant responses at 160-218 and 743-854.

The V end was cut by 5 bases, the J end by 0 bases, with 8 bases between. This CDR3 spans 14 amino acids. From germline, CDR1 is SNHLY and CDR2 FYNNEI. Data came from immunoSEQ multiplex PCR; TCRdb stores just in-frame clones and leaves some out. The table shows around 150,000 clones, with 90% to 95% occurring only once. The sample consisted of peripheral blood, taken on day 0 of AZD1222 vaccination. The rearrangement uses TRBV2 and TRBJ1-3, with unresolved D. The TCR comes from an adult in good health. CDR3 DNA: TGTGCCAGCAGTCCAGGAGGCTCTGGAAACACCATATATTTT. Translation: CASSPGGSGNTIYF.